One sample yielded the 27 T cell receptor beta chains listed below, sequenced in a study of shared clonotypes between healthy human individuals. Generated by immunoSEQ multiplex PCR, the TCRdb table keeps only in-frame clones and is missing some. The table lists approximately 1,000,000 clones, around 78% of them singletons, with more than 0.45% in the top ten. Sequenced sample: memory CD4+ T cells from PBMCs. Regarding subset: CD45RA-negative fraction. The source is a man younger than 30 in good health. Some clones in this sample may be carry-over from other donors' samples.

The chain employs TRBV2 and TRBJ2-2; D possibly corresponds to TRBD1 (5 bases). CDR1 and CDR2 (germline): SNHLY, FYNNEI. Trimming took off 9 bases at V and 5 bases at J, with 19 bases between the two ends. The CDR3 runs 15 residues. The CDR3 loop reads CASRDSRGETGELFF. In DNA form, the CDR3 reads TGTGCCAGTAGAGACAGCAGAGGTGAAACCGGGGAGCTGTTTTTT.

The rearrangement joins TRBV15 to TRBJ2-5; 12 positions match TRBD2. The germline V gene encodes CDR1 LNHNV and CDR2 YYDKDF (reference sequence). V trimming: 1 base; J trimming: 4 bases; junction bases outside the gene matches: 4. This CDR3 contains 16 residues. In DNA, the CDR3 is TGTGCCACCAGCAGAGGGCTAGCGGGAGGGGCAGAGACCCAGTACTTC. Encoded protein: CATSRGLAGGAETQYF.

The J gene is TRBJ2-3, the V gene TRBV20-1; TRBD2 matches at 8 bases. Germline loops: CDR1 DFQATT, CDR2 SNEGSKA (reference sequence). The CDR3 consists of 11 residues. This CDR3 reads CSGRATDTQYF. CDR3 bases: TGCAGCGGGAGGGCAACAGATACGCAGTATTTT.

The chain joins TRBV5-4 to TRBJ1-1; D unresolved. The CDR3 totals 15 residues. The V end lost 2 bases, the J end lost 1 base, and 12 bases lay between the germline ends. Germline CDR1 is SGHNT and CDR2 is YYREEE (reference sequence). This chain's CDR3 is CASSLGRGENTEAFF. CDR3 nucleotides: TGTGCCAGCAGCTTAGGACGGGGAGAGAACACTGAAGCTTTCTTT. The full variable domain, its missing parts supplied by reference TRBV5-4 and TRBJ1-1, is ETGVTQSPTHLIKTRGQQVTLRCSSQSGHNTVSWYQQALGQGPQFIFQYYREEENGRGNFPPRFSGLQFPNYSSELNVNALELDDSALYLCASSLGRGENTEAFFGQGTRLTVV.

The gene calls are TRBV2 and TRBJ1-2, with a possible D match to TRBD1 (5 bases). This CDR3 has 13 amino acids. Germline V lookup: CDR1 SNHLY, CDR2 FYNNEI. Trimming stripped 5 bases from V and 4 bases from J, with 11 bases between. The CDR3 sequence: CASSTDSGYGYTF. CDR3 sequence (DNA): TGTGCCAGCAGTACAGACAGCGGCTATGGCTACACCTTC.

With respect to this clone: A read error may be the cause here, since a much bigger clone is one base away. The J gene is TRBJ1-1, the V gene TRBV6-4; D remains unclear. The germline CDR1 and CDR2 sequences are MRHNA and SNTAGT. This CDR3 is built from 13 residues. The ends were cut back, 6 bases at V and 1 base at J, with 9 bases in the middle. This CDR3 is CASSLQPNTEAFF. CDR3 nucleotides: TGTGCCAGCAGCTTACAACCGAACACTGAAGCTTTCTTT.

This clone was detected a few times. J is TRBJ2-1 and V is TRBV27, with 15 bases matching TRBD2. J gave up 10 bases and V 2 bases, and 6 bases lay outside the gene matches. Germline V lookup: CDR1 MNHEY, CDR2 SMNVEV (reference sequence). The CDR3 has 16 residues. CDR3 DNA: TGTGCCAGCAGTTTACGCGGACTAGCGGGAGGGGGGGAGCAGTTCTTC. Residues: CASSLRGLAGGGEQFF.

J is TRBJ2-1 and V is TRBV28; D may be TRBD2 (6 bases). The CDR3 spans 18 residues. From germline, CDR1 is MDHEN and CDR2 SYDVKM. Trimming took 4 bases from V and 5 from J, leaving 24 bases between them. CDR3: CASSSLPLRDAKNNEQFF. CDR3 coding DNA: TGTGCCAGCAGTTCCCTCCCCTTGCGGGATGCGAAAAACAATGAGCAGTTCTTC.

The chain couples TRBV6-1 to TRBJ2-7; 9 nucleotides line up with TRBD1. With 6 bases clipped from V and 1 base from J, the junction kept 1 base outside the gene matches. This CDR3 contains 13 residues. In germline, CDR1 is MNHNS, CDR2 SASEGT. The CDR3 sequence: CASRTGGSYEQYF. CDR3 in DNA: TGTGCCAGCAGGACAGGGGGATCCTACGAGCAGTACTTC.

In its sample, this clone was seen once. The chain is built from TRBV16 and TRBJ1-4; possible D gene TRBD1, 5 bases. CDR1 is KGHSY and CDR2 is FQNENV in the germline V gene. V shed 1 base and J shed 3 bases, with 9 bases lying between them. The CDR3 runs to 15 residues. The CDR3 loop reads CASSQYTGANEKLFF. The CDR3 nucleotides read TGTGCCAGCAGCCAATATACGGGGGCTAATGAAAAACTGTTTTTT.

The chain is built from TRBV28 and TRBJ2-2; possibly TRBD1 or TRBD2 for D (5 bases each). The CDR3 has 16 residues. CDR1 and CDR2 (germline): MDHEN, SYDVKM. V lost 5 bases to trimming and J lost 0 bases, with 13 bases between them. The CDR3 loop is CASSHPGRANTGELFF. CDR3 coding DNA: TGTGCCAGCAGTCATCCGGGACGAGCGAACACCGGGGAGCTGTTTTTT. Variable domain in full (rest from reference TRBV28 and TRBJ2-2): DVKVTQSSRYLVKRTGEKVFLECVQDMDHENMFWYRQDPGLGLRLIYFSYDVKMKEKGDIPEGYSVSREKKERFSLILESASTNQTSMYLCASSHPGRANTGELFFGEGSRLTVL.

The V call is TRBV28, the J call TRBJ1-2; D unresolved. V lost 4 bases and J 4 bases, leaving 13 bases between the germline ends. There are 14 residues in the CDR3. Germline V CDR1 and CDR2: MDHEN, SYDVKM. The CDR3: CASSSPGPSYGYTF. CDR3 bases: TGTGCCAGCAGTTCCCCCGGACCGAGCTATGGCTACACCTTC.

This clone was observed once. The rearrangement links TRBV2 to TRBJ2-1; a weak D match, TRBD1 (6 bases). V lost 3 bases to trimming and J lost 9 bases, with 15 bases between them. Per germline, CDR1 SNHLY and CDR2 FYNNEI. The CDR3 extends over 14 amino acids. CDR3 region: CASSEQGRYGEQFF. The CDR3 nucleotides are TGTGCCAGCAGTGAGCAGGGGCGCTATGGTGAGCAGTTCTTC.

This chain uses TRBV7-2 with TRBJ2-5; D uncertain. The CDR3 covers 14 residues. V lost 2 bases and J lost 7, with 14 bases in between. Germline CDR1 is SGHTA and CDR2 is FQGNSA. The CDR3 bases are TGTGCCAGCAGCTTATTAGAGAAGGGTTGGACCCAGTACTTC. Amino acids: CASSLLEKGWTQYF.

This clone was observed a single time. V gene TRBV18 combines with J gene TRBJ2-1; D unresolved. V was shortened by 5 bases and J by 9 bases, with 8 bases between the two germline ends. CDR3 length: 11 amino acids. Germline V gene sequence: CDR1 KGHSH, CDR2 LQKENI. In DNA form, the CDR3 reads TGTGCCAGCTCAGAGGCCCTTGAGCAGTTCTTC. This sequence encodes CASSEALEQFF.

The V call is TRBV7-2, the J call TRBJ2-5, with 10 bases identical to TRBD2. V was pared by 6 bases and J by 5 bases, with 9 bases of the junction left unmatched. Germline V CDR1 and CDR2: SGHTA, FQGNSA. This CDR3 is 15 amino acids long. The chain's CDR3 is CASRSTGTSVETQYF. CDR3 coding DNA: TGTGCCAGCAGATCGACCGGGACTAGCGTGGAGACCCAGTACTTC.

The table lists this clone with a count of one. J is TRBJ1-1 and V is TRBV28; no reliable D call. CDR1 is MDHEN and CDR2 is SYDVKM in the germline V gene. Trimming cost V 8 bases and J 8 bases, with 18 bases left between them. The CDR3 has 13 residues. This chain's CDR3 is CASGSDTRSEAFF. The CDR3 DNA reads TGTGCCAGCGGTAGTGACACCCGTTCGGAAGCTTTCTTT.

The chain combines TRBV9 with TRBJ2-1; 10 nucleotides agree with TRBD1. CDR1 and CDR2 from the germline V gene are SGDLS and YYNGEE. The CDR3 sequence is 15 residues long. After removal of 0 bases from V and 3 bases from J, the junction contained 0 bases not matched to a gene. This CDR3 reads CASSVGTGGYNEQFF. The CDR3 nucleotides read TGTGCCAGCAGCGTAGGGACAGGGGGCTACAATGAGCAGTTCTTC.

The chain combines TRBV30 with TRBJ2-7, with D perhaps TRBD2 (5 bases). CDR3 length: 18 residues. Trimming took 0 bases from V and 2 from J, leaving 23 bases between them. Germline assignment: CDR1 GTSNPN and CDR2 SVGIG (reference sequence). In DNA form, the CDR3 reads TGTGCCTGGAGTGTACGAGCGGTCGGGGTTCTTATTCCCTACGAGCAGTACTTC. Its protein is CAWSVRAVGVLIPYEQYF.

V and J are TRBV28 and TRBJ1-2; D ambiguous. Deletions cut 6 bases from V and 3 bases from J, with 14 bases between. CDR1 is MDHEN and CDR2 is SYDVKM in the germline V gene. This CDR3 region has 14 residues. CDR3 nucleotide sequence: TGTGCCAGCAGAAGGGCAGGCCCCTACTATGGCTACACCTTC. Translating gives CASRRAGPYYGYTF.

This rearrangement joins TRBV5-1 to TRBJ2-1, with 7 bases lining up with TRBD2. Germline loops: CDR1 SGHRS, CDR2 YFSETQ. V gave up 3 bases and J gave up 8 bases; unmatched junction bases: 14. This CDR3 spans 16 amino acids. The DNA for the CDR3 is TGCGCCAGCAGCTCGGCTTCTAACGGGAGGTTTGATGAGCAGTTCTTC. Its protein is CASSSASNGRFDEQFF.

This clone appeared a few times. The gene calls are TRBV10-1 and TRBJ1-5; possibly TRBD1 for D (6 bases). CDR3 length: 16 amino acids. The V gene's germline CDR1 is WNHNN and CDR2 SYGVQD (reference sequence). Trimming removed 1 base from V and 0 bases from J, with 10 bases in between. The CDR3 spells CASSELGGYSNQPQHF. Here the CDR3 DNA reads TGCGCCAGCAGTGAGTTGGGGGGCTATAGCAATCAGCCCCAGCATTTT.

This chain links TRBV4-1 with TRBJ1-3; 7 nucleotides line up with TRBD1. The CDR3 runs to 15 residues. V lost 3 bases and J lost 5; bases outside the gene matches: 7. CDR1 MGHRA and CDR2 YSYEKL come from the germline V gene. CDR3 in amino acids: CASSHLTGSRNTIYF. The DNA for the CDR3 is TGCGCCAGCAGCCATTTGACAGGGTCCAGAAACACCATATATTTT.

Comment on this clone: The same CDR3 is also encoded by other DNA sequences in this sample. The chain links TRBV7-9 to TRBJ1-5, with D uncertain. V was trimmed by 3 bases and J by 6 bases, leaving 6 bases between them. The CDR3 has 12 residues. Per the germline V gene, CDR1 is SEHNR and CDR2 is FQNEAQ (reference sequence). CDR3 amino acids: CASSLGSQPQHF. The DNA of the CDR3 is TGTGCCAGCAGCTTGGGATCTCAGCCCCAGCATTTT.

The chain has TRBV28 and TRBJ2-3; TRBD2 aligns across 12 bases. Germline-derived CDR1 and CDR2 are MDHEN and SYDVKM. CDR3 size: 16 residues. V lost 3 bases to trimming and J lost 4 bases; unmatched junction nucleotides: 5. The CDR3: CASSFPLAGGSDTQYF. In nucleotides, the CDR3 is TGTGCCAGCAGTTTCCCCCTAGCGGGAGGGTCAGATACGCAGTATTTT. Variable domain in full (rest from reference TRBV28 and TRBJ2-3): DVKVTQSSRYLVKRTGEKVFLECVQDMDHENMFWYRQDPGLGLRLIYFSYDVKMKEKGDIPEGYSVSREKKERFSLILESASTNQTSMYLCASSFPLAGGSDTQYFGPGTRLTVL.

J is TRBJ1-2 and V is TRBV18, with 8 nucleotides matching TRBD1. The germline V gene has CDR1 KGHSH and CDR2 LQKENI. The CDR3 sequence is 15 residues long. J lost 2 bases, V lost 2 bases, and 4 bases had no gene match. The CDR3 nucleotides are TGTGCCAGCTCACCAACCGGACAGGGCAACTATGGCTACACCTTC. Protein sequence: CASSPTGQGNYGYTF.

V gene TRBV27 combines with J gene TRBJ1-2; D ambiguous. Trimming cost V 5 bases and J 5 bases, with 18 bases left between them. The CDR3 is 15 residues long. Germline lookup yields CDR1 MNHEY and CDR2 SMNVEV (reference sequence). The CDR3 is CASSRKPQSPYGYTF. In DNA, the CDR3 is TGTGCCAGCAGTCGCAAGCCACAATCCCCTTATGGCTACACCTTC.